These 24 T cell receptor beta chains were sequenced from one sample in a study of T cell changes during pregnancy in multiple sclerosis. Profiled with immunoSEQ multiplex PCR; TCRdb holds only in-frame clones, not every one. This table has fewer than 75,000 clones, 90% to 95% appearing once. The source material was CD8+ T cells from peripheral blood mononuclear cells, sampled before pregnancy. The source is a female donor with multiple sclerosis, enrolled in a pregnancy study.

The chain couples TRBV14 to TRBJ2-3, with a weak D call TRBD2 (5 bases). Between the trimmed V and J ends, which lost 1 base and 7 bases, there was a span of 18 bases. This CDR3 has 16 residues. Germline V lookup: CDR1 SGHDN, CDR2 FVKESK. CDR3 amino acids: CASSQGASGPFYTQYF. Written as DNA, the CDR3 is TGTGCCAGCAGCCAAGGGGCAAGCGGACCCTTTTATACGCAGTATTTT.

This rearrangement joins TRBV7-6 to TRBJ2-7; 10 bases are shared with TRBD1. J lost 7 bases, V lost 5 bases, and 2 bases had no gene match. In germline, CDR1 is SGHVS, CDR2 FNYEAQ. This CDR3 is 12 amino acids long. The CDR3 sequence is CASSPDRGEQYF. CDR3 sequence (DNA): TGTGCCAGCAGCCCGGACAGGGGGGAGCAGTACTTC.

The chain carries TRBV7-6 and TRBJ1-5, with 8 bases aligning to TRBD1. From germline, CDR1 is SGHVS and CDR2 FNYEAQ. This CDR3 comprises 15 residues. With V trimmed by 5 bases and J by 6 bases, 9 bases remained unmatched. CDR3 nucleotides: TGTGCCAGCAGCGAAAGACAGGGGCGACCTCAGCCCCAGCATTTT. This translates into CASSERQGRPQPQHF.

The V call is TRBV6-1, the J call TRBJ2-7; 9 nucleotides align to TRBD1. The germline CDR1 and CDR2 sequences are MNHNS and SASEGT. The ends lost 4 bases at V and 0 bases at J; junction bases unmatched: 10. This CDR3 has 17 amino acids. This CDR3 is CASSVHATGGDSYEQYF. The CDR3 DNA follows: TGTGCCAGCAGTGTTCATGCGACAGGGGGGGACTCCTACGAGCAGTACTTC.

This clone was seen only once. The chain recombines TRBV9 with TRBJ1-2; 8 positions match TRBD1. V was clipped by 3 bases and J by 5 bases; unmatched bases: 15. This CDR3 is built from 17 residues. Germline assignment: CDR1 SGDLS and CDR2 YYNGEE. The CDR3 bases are TGTGCCAGCAGCGCCCAAACGGACAGGGACGAGTGGTATGGCTACACCTTC. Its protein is CASSAQTDRDEWYGYTF.

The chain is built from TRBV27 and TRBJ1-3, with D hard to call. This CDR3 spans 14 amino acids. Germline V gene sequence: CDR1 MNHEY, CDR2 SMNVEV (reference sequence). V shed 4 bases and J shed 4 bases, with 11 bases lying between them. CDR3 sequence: CASSYRSGGNTIYF. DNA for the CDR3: TGTGCCAGCAGTTACAGATCGGGGGGAAACACCATATATTTT.

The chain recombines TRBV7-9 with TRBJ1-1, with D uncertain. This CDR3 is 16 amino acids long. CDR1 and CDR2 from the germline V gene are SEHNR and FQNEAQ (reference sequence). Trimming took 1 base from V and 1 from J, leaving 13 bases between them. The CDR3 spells CASSLGGGRPNTEAFF. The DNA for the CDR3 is TGTGCCAGCAGCTTAGGAGGAGGGAGACCGAACACTGAAGCTTTCTTT. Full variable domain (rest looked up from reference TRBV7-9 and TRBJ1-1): DTGVSQNPRHKITKRGQNVTFRCDPISEHNRLYWYRQTLGQGPEFLTYFQNEAQLEKSRLLSDRFSAERPKGSFSTLEIQRTEQGDSAMYLCASSLGGGRPNTEAFFGQGTRLTVV.

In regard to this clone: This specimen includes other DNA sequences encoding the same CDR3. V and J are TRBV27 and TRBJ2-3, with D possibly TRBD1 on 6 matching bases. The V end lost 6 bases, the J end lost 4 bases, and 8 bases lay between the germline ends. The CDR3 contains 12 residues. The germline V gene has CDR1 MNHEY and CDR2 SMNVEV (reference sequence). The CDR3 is CASSSGADTQYF. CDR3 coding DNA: TGTGCCAGCAGCTCAGGGGCAGATACGCAGTATTTT.

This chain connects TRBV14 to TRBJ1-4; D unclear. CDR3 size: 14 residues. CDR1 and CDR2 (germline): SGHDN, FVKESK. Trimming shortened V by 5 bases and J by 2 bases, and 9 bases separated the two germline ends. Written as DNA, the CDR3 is TGTGCCAGCAGCGAGAAGTTGACTAATGAAAAACTGTTTTTT. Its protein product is CASSEKLTNEKLFF. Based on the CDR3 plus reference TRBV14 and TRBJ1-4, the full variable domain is EAGVTQFPSHSVIEKGQTVTLRCDPISGHDNLYWYRRVMGKEIKFLLHFVKESKQDESGMPNNRFLAERTGGTYSTLKVQPAELEDSGVYFCASSEKLTNEKLFFGSGTQLSVL.

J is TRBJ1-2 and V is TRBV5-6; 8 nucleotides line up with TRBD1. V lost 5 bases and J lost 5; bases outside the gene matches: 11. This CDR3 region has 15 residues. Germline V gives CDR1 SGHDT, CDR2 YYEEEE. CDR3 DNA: TGTGCCAGCAGTTTCTCGACAGGGGTAGGTTATGGCTACACCTTC. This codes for CASSFSTGVGYGYTF.

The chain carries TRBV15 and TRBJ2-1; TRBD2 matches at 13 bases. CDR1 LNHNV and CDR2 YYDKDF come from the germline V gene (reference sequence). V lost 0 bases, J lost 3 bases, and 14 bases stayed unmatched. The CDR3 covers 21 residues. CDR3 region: CATSRDGETSGGPPYYNEQFF. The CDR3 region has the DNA TGTGCCACCAGCAGAGATGGGGAGACTAGCGGGGGGCCGCCCTACTACAATGAGCAGTTCTTC.

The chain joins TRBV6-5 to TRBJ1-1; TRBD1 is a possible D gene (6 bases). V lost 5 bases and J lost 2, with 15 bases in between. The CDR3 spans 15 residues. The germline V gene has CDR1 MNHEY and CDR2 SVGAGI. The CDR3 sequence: CASSHSSGENTEAFF. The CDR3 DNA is TGTGCCAGCAGTCACAGCTCAGGGGAAAACACTGAAGCTTTCTTT.

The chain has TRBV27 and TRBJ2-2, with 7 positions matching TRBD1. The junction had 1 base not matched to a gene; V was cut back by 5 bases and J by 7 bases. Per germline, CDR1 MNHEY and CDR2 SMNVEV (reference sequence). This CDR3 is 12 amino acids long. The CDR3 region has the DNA TGTGCCAGCAGTCCAGGGGGCGGGGAGCTGTTTTTT. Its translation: CASSPGGGELFF.

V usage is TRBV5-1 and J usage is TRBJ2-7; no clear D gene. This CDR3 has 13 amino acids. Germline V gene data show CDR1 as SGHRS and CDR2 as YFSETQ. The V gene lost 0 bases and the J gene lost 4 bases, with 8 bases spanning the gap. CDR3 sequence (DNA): TGCGCCAGCAGCTTGGGCCAGATGTACGAGCAGTACTTC. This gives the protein CASSLGQMYEQYF.

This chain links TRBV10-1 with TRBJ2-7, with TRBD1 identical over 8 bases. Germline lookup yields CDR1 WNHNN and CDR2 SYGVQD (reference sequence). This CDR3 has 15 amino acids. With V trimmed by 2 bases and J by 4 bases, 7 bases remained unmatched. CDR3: CASSEGTGLIYEQYF. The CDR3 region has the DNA TGCGCCAGCAGTGAGGGGACAGGCCTTATTTACGAGCAGTACTTC.

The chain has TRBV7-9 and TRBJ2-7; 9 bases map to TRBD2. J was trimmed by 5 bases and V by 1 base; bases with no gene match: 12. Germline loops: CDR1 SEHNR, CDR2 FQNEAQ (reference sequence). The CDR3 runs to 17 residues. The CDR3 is CASSLGAGGRLGHEQYF. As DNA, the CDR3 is TGTGCCAGCAGCTTAGGGGCGGGGGGGCGGCTAGGCCACGAGCAGTACTTC.

CDR3 residues: CASSLANPFLEDGGPNYGYTF. CDR3 in DNA: TGTGCCAGCAGCTTAGCGAATCCGTTCTTAGAGGACGGAGGGCCTAACTATGGCTACACCTTC. The chain couples TRBV7-2 to TRBJ1-2; the D is unclear. CDR1 and CDR2 (germline): SGHTA, FQGNSA. V lost 0 bases and J 0 bases, leaving 26 bases between the germline ends. The CDR3 is 21 residues long.

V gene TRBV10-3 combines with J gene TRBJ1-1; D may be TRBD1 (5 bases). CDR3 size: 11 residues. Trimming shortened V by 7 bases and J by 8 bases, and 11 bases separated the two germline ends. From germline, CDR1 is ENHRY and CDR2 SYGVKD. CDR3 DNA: TGTGCCATCATTGGGGCAGGGGAAGCTTTCTTT. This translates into CAIIGAGEAFF.

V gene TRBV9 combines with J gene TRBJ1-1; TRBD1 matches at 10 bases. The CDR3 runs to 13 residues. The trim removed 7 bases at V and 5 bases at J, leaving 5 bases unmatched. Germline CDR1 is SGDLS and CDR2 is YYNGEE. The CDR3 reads CASGTGVKTEAFF. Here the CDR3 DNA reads TGTGCCAGCGGGACAGGGGTAAAAACTGAAGCTTTCTTT.

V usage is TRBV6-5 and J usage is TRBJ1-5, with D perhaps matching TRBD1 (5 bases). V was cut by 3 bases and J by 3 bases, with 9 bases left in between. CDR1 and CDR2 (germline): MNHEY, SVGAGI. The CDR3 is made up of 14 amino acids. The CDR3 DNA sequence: TGTGCCAGCAGTTATGGGGGACTCAATCAGCCCCAGCATTTT. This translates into CASSYGGLNQPQHF.

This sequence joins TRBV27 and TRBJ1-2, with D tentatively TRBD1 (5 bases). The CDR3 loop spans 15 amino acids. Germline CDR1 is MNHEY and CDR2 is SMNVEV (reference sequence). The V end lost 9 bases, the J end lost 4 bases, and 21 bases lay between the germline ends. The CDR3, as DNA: TGTGCCAGACCGAGGTCAGGGTTTCTGGGCTATGGCTACACCTTC. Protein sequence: CARPRSGFLGYGYTF.

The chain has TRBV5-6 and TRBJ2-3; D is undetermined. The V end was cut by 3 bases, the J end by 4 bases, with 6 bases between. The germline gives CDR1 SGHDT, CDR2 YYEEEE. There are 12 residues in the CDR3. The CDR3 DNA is TGTGCCAGCAGCTGGAGTTCAGATACGCAGTATTTT. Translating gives CASSWSSDTQYF.

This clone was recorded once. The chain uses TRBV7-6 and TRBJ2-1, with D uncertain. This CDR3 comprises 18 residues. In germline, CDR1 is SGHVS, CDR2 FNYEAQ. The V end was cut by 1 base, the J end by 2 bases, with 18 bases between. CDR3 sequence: CASSLGTGSSVAYNEQFF. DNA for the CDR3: TGTGCCAGCAGCTTAGGAACTGGATCCAGCGTCGCCTACAATGAGCAGTTCTTC.

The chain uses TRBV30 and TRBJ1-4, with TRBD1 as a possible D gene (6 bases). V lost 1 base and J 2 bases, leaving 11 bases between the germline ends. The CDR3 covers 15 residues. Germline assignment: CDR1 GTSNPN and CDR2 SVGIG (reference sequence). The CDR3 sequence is CAWSAGAGTNEKLFF. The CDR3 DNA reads TGTGCCTGGAGTGCAGGGGCAGGGACTAATGAAAAACTGTTTTTT.